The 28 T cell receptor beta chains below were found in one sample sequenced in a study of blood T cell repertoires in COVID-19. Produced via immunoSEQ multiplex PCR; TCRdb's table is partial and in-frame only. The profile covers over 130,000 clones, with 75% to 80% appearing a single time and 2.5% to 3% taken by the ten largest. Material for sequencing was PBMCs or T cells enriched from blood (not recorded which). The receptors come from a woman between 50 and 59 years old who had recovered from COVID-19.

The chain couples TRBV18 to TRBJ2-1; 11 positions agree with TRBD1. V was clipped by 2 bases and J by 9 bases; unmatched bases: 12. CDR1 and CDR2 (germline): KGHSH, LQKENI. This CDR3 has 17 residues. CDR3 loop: CASSPWARTGGWGEQFF. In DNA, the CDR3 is TGTGCCAGCTCACCATGGGCCAGGACAGGGGGCTGGGGTGAGCAGTTCTTC.

The CDR3 DNA reads as TGTGCCAGCAGTAGCCGGCACGAAGGGGAGGTTTTGTATGGCTACACCTTC. Amino acids: CASSSRHEGEVLYGYTF. V is TRBV28 and J is TRBJ1-2, with D perhaps TRBD1 (5 bases). The CDR3 runs to 17 residues. In germline, CDR1 is MDHEN, CDR2 SYDVKM. Trimming took off 5 bases at V and 5 bases at J, with 24 bases between the two ends.

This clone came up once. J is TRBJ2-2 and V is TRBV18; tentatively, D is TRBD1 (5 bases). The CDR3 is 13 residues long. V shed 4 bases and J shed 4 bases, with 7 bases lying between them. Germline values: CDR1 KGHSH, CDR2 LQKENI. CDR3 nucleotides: TGTGCCAGCTCACGCGACAGCACCGGGGAGCTGTTTTTT. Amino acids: CASSRDSTGELFF.

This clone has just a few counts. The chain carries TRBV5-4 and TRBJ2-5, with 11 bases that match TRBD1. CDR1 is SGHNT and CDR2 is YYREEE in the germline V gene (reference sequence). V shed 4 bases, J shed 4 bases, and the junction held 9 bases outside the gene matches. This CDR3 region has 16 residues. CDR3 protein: CASSPTWTGGAETQYF. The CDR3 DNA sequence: TGTGCCAGCAGCCCAACTTGGACAGGGGGCGCAGAGACCCAGTACTTC.

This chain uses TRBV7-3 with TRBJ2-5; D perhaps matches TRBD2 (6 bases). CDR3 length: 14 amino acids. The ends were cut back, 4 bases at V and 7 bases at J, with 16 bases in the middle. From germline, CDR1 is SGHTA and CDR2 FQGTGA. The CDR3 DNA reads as TGTGCCAGCAGCTGGCGGGGCGATGGTGGGACCCAGTACTTC. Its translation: CASSWRGDGGTQYF.

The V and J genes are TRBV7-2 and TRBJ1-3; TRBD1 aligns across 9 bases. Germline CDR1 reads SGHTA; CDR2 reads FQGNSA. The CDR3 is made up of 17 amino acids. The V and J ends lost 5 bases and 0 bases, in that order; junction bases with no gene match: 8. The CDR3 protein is CASSGTGPFNSGNTIYF. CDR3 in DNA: TGTGCCAGCAGCGGGACAGGGCCTTTTAACTCTGGAAACACCATATATTTT.

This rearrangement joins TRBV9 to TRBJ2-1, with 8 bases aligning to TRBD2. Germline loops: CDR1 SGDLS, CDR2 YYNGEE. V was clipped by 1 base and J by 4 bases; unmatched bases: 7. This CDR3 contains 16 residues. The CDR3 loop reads CASSVHKASGYNEQFF. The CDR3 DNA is TGTGCCAGCAGCGTACACAAGGCTAGCGGGTACAATGAGCAGTTCTTC.

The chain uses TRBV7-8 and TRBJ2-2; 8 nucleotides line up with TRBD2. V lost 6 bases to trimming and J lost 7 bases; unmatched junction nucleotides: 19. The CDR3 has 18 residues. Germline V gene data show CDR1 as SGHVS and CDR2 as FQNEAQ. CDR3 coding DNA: TGTGCCAGCAGTCGAGGGGGTAGCGGGGTCGCTGGGGGCGGGGAGCTGTTTTTT. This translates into CASSRGGSGVAGGGELFF.

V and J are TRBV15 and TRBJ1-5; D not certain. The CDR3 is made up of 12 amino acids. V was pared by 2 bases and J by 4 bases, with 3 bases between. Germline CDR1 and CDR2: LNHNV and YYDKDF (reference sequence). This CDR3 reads CATSRRNQPQHF. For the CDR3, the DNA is TGTGCCACCAGCAGACGGAATCAGCCCCAGCATTTT.

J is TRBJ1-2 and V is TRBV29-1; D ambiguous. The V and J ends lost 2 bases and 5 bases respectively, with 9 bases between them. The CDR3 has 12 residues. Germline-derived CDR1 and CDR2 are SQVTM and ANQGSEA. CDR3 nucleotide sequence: TGCAGCGTTGAAACCGGTTATTATGGCTACACCTTC. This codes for CSVETGYYGYTF. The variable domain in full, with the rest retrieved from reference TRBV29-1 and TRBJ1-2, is SAVISQKPSRDICQRGTSLTIQCQVDSQVTMMFWYRQQPGQSLTLIATANQGSEATYESGFVIDKFPISRPNLTFSTLTVSNMSPEDSSIYLCSVETGYYGYTFGSGTRLTVV.

The CDR3 DNA is TGTGCCATCCAGGGGCCCTTGAACACTGAAGCTTTCTTT. Translating gives CAIQGPLNTEAFF. The gene calls are TRBV10-3 and TRBJ1-1, with a tentative D call TRBD1 (6 bases). V was trimmed by 8 bases and J by 0 bases, leaving 10 bases between them. Germline values: CDR1 ENHRY, CDR2 SYGVKD. The CDR3 covers 13 residues.

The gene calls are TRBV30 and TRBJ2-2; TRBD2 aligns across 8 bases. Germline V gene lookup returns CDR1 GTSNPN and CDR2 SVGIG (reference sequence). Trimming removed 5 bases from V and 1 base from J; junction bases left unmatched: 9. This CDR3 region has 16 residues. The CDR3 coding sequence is TGTGCCTGGGGACGGGGGGGGAACATGAACACCGGGGAGCTGTTTTTT. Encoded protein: CAWGRGGNMNTGELFF.

CDR3 coding DNA: TGTGCCAGCAGCCCCATCGGGGGGGGCCCTACCTACGAGCAGTACTTC. Protein: CASSPIGGGPTYEQYF. The V gene is TRBV11-2, the J gene TRBJ2-7; 8 bases are a match to TRBD2. The CDR3 has 16 residues. Germline CDR1 SGHAT, CDR2 FQNNGV. The V and J ends lost 5 bases and 2 bases, in that order; junction bases with no gene match: 11. Combining the CDR3 with reference TRBV11-2 and TRBJ2-7 gives the whole variable domain EAGVAQSPRYKIIEKRQSVAFWCNPISGHATLYWYQQILGQGPKLLIQFQNNGVVDDSQLPKDRFSAERLKGVDSTLKIQPAKLEDSAVYLCASSPIGGGPTYEQYFGPGTRLTVT.

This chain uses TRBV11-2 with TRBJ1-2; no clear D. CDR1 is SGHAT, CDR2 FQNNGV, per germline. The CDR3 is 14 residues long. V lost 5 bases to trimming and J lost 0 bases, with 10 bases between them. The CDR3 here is CASSALSANYGYTF. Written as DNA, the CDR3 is TGTGCCAGCAGCGCACTTAGTGCTAACTATGGCTACACCTTC.

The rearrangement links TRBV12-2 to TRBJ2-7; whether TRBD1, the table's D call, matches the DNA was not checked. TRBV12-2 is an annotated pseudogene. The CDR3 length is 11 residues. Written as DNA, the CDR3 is TGTGCAAGTCGCTTAGACAGGGGAAGGGACTTC. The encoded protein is CASRLDRGRDF.

In DNA form, the CDR3 reads TGCGCCAGCAGCTTGGCTGCGGGGCGGACTGAAGCTTTCTTT. It encodes CASSLAAGRTEAFF. This sequence joins TRBV5-1 and TRBJ1-1, with D possibly TRBD1 on 5 matching bases. The CDR3 consists of 14 residues. Trimming pared 0 bases from V and 5 bases from J, leaving 11 bases between. In germline, CDR1 is SGHRS, CDR2 YFSETQ. The full variable domain, its missing parts supplied by reference TRBV5-1 and TRBJ1-1, is KAGVTQTPRYLIKTRGQQVTLSCSPISGHRSVSWYQQTPGQGLQFLFEYFSETQRNKGNFPGRFSGRQFSNSRSEMNVSTLELGDSALYLCASSLAAGRTEAFFGQGTRLTVV.

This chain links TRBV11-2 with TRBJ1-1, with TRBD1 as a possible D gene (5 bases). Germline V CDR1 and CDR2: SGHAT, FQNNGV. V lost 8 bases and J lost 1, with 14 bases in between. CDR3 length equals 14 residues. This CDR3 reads CASLWFGGNTEAFF. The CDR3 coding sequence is TGTGCCAGCCTTTGGTTCGGGGGGAACACTGAAGCTTTCTTT.

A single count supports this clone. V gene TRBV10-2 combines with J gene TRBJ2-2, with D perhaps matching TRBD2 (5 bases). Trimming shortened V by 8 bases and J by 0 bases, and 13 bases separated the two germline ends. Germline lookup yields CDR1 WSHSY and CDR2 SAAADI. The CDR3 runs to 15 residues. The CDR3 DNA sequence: TGCGCCAGCGCCGTCCCCGGGACGAACACCGGGGAGCTGTTTTTT. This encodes CASAVPGTNTGELFF.

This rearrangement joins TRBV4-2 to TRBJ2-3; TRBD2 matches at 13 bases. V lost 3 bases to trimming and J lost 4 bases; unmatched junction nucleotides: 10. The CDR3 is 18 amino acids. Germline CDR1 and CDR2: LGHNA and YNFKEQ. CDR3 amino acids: CASSQAGLAGVGADTQYF. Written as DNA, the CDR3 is TGTGCCAGCAGCCAGGCAGGACTAGCGGGAGTGGGGGCAGATACGCAGTATTTT.

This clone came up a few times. CDR3 protein: CASKREGVVETQYF. The CDR3, as DNA: TGTGCCAGCAAGAGGGAGGGTGTGGTAGAGACCCAGTACTTC. The chain uses TRBV28 and TRBJ2-5; 7 nucleotides match TRBD2. Germline V gene lookup returns CDR1 MDHEN and CDR2 SYDVKM. The J segment lost 4 bases and the V segment lost 7 bases, leaving 9 bases of the junction unmatched. The CDR3 is made up of 14 amino acids.

CDR3 protein: CASSYLPVGEQYF. For the CDR3, the DNA is TGTGCCAGCAGTTATCTGCCGGTCGGGGAGCAGTACTTC. The chain has TRBV2 and TRBJ2-7; D is ambiguous. Germline values: CDR1 SNHLY, CDR2 FYNNEI. The CDR3 extends over 13 amino acids. V lost 5 bases, J lost 7 bases, and 15 bases lay in between.

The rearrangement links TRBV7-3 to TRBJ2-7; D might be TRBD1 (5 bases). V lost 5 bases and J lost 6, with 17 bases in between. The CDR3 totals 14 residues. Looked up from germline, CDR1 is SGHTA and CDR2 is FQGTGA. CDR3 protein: CASSDFQGSGEQYF. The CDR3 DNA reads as TGTGCCAGCAGCGACTTTCAGGGTTCGGGCGAGCAGTACTTC.

The CDR3 sequence is CASSPHGGADTIYF. DNA of the CDR3: TGTGCCAGCAGTCCGCACGGGGGGGCAGACACCATATATTTT. This chain uses TRBV27 with TRBJ1-3; TRBD1 might be the D (6 bases). This CDR3 is built from 14 residues. Trimming took off 5 bases at V and 8 bases at J, with 16 bases between the two ends. Germline V gives CDR1 MNHEY, CDR2 SMNVEV (reference sequence).

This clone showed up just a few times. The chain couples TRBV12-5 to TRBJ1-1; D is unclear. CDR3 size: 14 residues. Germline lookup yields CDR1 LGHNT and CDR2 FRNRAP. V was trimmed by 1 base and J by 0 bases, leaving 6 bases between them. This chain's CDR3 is CASGLGRLNTEAFF. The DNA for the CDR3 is TGTGCTAGTGGTTTGGGCAGATTGAACACTGAAGCTTTCTTT.

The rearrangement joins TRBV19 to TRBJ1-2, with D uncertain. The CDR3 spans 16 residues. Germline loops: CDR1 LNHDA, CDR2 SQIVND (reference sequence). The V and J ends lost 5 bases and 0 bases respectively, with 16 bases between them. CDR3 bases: TGTGCCAGTAGTCCCCTCGTCTACCGCTCTAACTATGGCTACACCTTC. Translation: CASSPLVYRSNYGYTF.

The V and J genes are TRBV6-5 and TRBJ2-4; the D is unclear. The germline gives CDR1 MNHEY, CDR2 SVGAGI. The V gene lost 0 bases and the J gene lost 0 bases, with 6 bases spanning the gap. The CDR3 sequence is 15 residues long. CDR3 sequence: CASSYSTLAKNIQYF. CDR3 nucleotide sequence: TGTGCCAGCAGTTACTCGACACTAGCCAAAAACATTCAGTACTTC.

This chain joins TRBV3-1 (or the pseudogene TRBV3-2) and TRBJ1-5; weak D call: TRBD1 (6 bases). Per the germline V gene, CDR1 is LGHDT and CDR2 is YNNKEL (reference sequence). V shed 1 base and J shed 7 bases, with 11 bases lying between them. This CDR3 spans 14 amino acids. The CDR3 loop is CASSQGQAAQPQHF. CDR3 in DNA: TGTGCCAGCAGCCAAGGACAGGCAGCACAGCCCCAGCATTTT.

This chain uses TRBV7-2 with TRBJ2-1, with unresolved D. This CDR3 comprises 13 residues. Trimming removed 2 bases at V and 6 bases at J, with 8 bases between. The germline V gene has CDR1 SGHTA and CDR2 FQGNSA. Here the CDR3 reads CASSLSYINEQFF. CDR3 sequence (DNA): TGTGCCAGCAGCTTAAGCTATATCAATGAGCAGTTCTTC.